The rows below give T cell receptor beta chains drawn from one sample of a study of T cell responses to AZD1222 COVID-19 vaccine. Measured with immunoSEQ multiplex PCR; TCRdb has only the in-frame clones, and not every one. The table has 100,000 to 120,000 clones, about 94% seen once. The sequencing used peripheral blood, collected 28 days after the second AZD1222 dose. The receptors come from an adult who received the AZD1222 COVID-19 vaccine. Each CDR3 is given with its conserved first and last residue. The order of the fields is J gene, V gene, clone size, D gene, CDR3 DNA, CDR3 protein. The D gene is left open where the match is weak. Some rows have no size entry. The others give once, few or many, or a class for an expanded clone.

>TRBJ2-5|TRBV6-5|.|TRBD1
TGTGCCAGCAGCGACAGGGACCAAGAGACCCAGTACTTC
CASSDRDQETQYF
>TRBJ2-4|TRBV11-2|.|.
TGTGCCAGCAGCTTACAGGGAGTTGACATTCAGTACTTC
CASSLQGVDIQYF
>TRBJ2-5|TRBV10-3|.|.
TGTGCCATCAGTGATGATGGGGAGACCCAGTACTTC
CAISDDGETQYF
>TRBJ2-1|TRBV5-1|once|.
TGCGCCAGCAGCTTGGCCATGGACGGATACAATGAGCAGTTCTTC
CASSLAMDGYNEQFF
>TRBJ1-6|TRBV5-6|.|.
TGTGCCAGCAGCTTGGGGGCTTTAAGGGGTCATAGAAATTCACCCCTCCACTTT
CASSLGALRGHRNSPLHF
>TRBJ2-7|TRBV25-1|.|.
TGTGCCAGCAGGAACTCACGGGGCCAGTACGAGCAGTACTTC
CASRNSRGQYEQYF
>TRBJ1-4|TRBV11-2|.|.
TGTGCCAGCAGCCTAATCCCAGGTCCGGAAAAACTGTTTTTT
CASSLIPGPEKLFF
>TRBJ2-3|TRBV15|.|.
TGTGCCACCAGCAGAACCGTGCGGGGAACTGGCACAGATACGCAGTATTTT
CATSRTVRGTGTDTQYF
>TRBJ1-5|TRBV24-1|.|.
TGTGCCACCAGTGGAGCCCGGGACATCTATAGCAATCAGCCCCAGCATTTT
CATSGARDIYSNQPQHF
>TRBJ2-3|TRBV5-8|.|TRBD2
TGTGCCAGCAGCTTGGAAGCGGGAGGGCTTGGTACGCAGTATTTT
CASSLEAGGLGTQYF
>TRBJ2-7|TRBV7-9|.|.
TGTGCCAGCAGCCCCCGGCAGATCCTCTACGAGCAGTACTTC
CASSPRQILYEQYF
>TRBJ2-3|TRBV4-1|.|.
TGCGCCAGCAGCCAGCCGACGGGGGCCCCCACAGATACGCAGTATTTT
CASSQPTGAPTDTQYF
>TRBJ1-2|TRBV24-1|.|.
TGTGCCACCAGTGTCAACTATGGCTACACCTTC
CATSVNYGYTF
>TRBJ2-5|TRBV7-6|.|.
TGTGCCAGCAGCTTAGTCGTTGAAGGGAACCAGGAGACCCAGTACTTC
CASSLVVEGNQETQYF
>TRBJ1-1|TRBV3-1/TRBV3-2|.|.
TGTGCCAGCAGCCTAATCAGGGATTCTGCTGAAGCTTTCTTT
CASSLIRDSAEAFF
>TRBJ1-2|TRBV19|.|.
TGTGCCAGTAGTACGACCTATGGCTACACCTTC
CASSTTYGYTF